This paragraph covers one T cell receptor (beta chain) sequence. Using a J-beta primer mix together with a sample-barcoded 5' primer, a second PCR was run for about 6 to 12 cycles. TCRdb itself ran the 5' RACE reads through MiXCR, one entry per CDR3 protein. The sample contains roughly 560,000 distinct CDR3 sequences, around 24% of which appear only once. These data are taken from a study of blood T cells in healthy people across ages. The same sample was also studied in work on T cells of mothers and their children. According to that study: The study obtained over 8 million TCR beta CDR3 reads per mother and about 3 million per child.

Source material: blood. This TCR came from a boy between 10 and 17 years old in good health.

In nucleotides, the CDR3 is TGTGCCAGCAGCTTAGTCAGGGGGCGCGAAGGCTACACCTTC. Translated, it gives CASSLVRGREGYTF. J is TRBJ1-2 and V is TRBV5-6; 8 nucleotides match TRBD1. Germline CDR1 reads SGHDT; CDR2 reads YYEEEE. J lost 8 bases, V lost 2 bases, and 8 bases had no gene match. The CDR3 is made up of 14 amino acids.